Presented here are 7 T cell receptor beta chains from one specimen sequenced in a study of T cell responses to AZD1222 COVID-19 vaccine. The table came from immunoSEQ multiplex PCR; TCRdb's copy has only in-frame clones and leaves some out. Altogether approximately 160,000 clones are present, approximately 90% being singletons, with the ten largest covering about 3%. Source: peripheral blood, taken on day 0 of AZD1222 vaccination. All receptors come from an adult in good health.

The rearrangement joins TRBV30 to TRBJ2-3; maybe TRBD1 (5 bases). Trimming removed 3 bases at V and 7 bases at J, with 14 bases between. This CDR3 is 13 amino acids long. Germline loops: CDR1 GTSNPN, CDR2 SVGIG (reference sequence). CDR3 nucleotides: TGTGCCTGGAGCGCCAGGACACTTTATACGCAGTATTTT. Amino acid sequence: CAWSARTLYTQYF.

This clone was observed a few times. This CDR3 is also generated by other DNA sequences in the sample. This chain connects TRBV7-2 to TRBJ1-1; 8 bases fit TRBD1. The CDR3 totals 15 residues. Trimming removed 0 bases from V and 4 bases from J; junction bases left unmatched: 4. CDR1 is SGHTA, CDR2 FQGNSA, per germline. CDR3: CASSLAPTGGTEAFF. The CDR3 DNA is TGTGCCAGCAGCTTAGCGCCTACAGGGGGCACTGAAGCTTTCTTT.

The chain uses TRBV27 and TRBJ1-5, with D maybe TRBD1 (5 bases). Germline assignment: CDR1 MNHEY and CDR2 SMNVEV (reference sequence). V was pared by 6 bases and J by 6 bases, with 15 bases between. CDR3 length: 14 residues. The CDR3 region is CASRGTGGSQPQHF. In nucleotides, the CDR3 is TGTGCCAGCAGGGGGACGGGAGGTAGTCAGCCCCAGCATTTT.

This clone was picked up one time. The chain has TRBV7-9 and TRBJ2-1; D unresolved. CDR3 length equals 13 residues. The ends were cut back, 5 bases at V and 8 bases at J, with 13 bases in the middle. CDR1 is SEHNR, CDR2 FQNEAQ, per germline (reference sequence). The CDR3 DNA reads as TGTGCCAGCAGCCACCCTTTGGGGTATGAGCAGTTCTTC. This gives the protein CASSHPLGYEQFF. Using reference TRBV7-9 and TRBJ2-1 for the parts outside the CDR3, the full variable domain is DTGVSQNPRHKITKRGQNVTFRCDPISEHNRLYWYRQTLGQGPEFLTYFQNEAQLEKSRLLSDRFSAERPKGSFSTLEIQRTEQGDSAMYLCASSHPLGYEQFFGPGTRLTVL.

This clone was found once. The rearrangement joins TRBV5-1 to TRBJ1-1; D is ambiguous. From germline, CDR1 is SGHRS and CDR2 YFSETQ. The germline V and J ends were trimmed by 4 bases and 5 bases, with 9 bases remaining between them. CDR3 length equals 12 residues. The CDR3 DNA reads as TGCGCCAGCAGCCGAGGGCGTACTGAAGCTTTCTTT. Translation gives CASSRGRTEAFF.

This chain uses TRBV19 with TRBJ2-7; D remains unclear. The length of the CDR3 is 19 residues. V was trimmed by 3 bases and J by 0 bases, leaving 24 bases between them. Looked up from germline, CDR1 is LNHDA and CDR2 is SQIVND (reference sequence). CDR3 sequence (DNA): TGTGCCAGTAGTATGATGGCTCTGCGAGCACTACCGAGCTCCTACGAGCAGTACTTC. Its translation is CASSMMALRALPSSYEQYF.

This clone was counted a single time. The V and J genes are TRBV5-6 and TRBJ1-5, with D perhaps TRBD1 (5 bases). The CDR3 runs 16 residues. CDR1 and CDR2 from the germline V gene are SGHDT and YYEEEE. Between the trimmed V and J ends, which lost 4 bases and 1 base, there was a span of 15 bases. The CDR3 nucleotides are TGTGCCAGCAGCCTCAACCGCGGACACAGCAATCAGCCCCAGCATTTT. Its protein is CASSLNRGHSNQPQHF. The whole variable domain, filled in from reference TRBV5-6 and TRBJ1-5, reads DAGVTQSPTHLIKTRGQQVTLRCSPKSGHDTVSWYQQALGQGPQFIFQYYEEEERQRGNFPDRFSGHQFPNYSSELNVNALLLGDSALYLCASSLNRGHSNQPQHFGDGTRLSIL.